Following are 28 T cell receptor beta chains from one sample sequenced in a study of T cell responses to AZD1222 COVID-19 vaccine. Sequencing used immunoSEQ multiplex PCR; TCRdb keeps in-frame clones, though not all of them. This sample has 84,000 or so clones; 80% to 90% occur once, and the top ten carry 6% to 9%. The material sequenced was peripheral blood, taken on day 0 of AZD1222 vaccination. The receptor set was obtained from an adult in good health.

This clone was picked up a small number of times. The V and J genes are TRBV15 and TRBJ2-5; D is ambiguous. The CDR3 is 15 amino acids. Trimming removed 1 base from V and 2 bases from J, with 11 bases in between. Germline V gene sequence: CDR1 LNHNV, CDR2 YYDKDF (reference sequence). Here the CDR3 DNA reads TGTGCCACCAGCAGAGGGACCTCCGCTCAAGAGACCCAGTACTTC. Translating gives CATSRGTSAQETQYF.

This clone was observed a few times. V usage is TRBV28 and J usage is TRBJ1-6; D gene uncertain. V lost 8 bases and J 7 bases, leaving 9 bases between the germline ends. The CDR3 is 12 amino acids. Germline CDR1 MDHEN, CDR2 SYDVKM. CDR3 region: CASCERNSPLHF. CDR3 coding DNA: TGTGCCAGCTGTGAAAGGAATTCACCCCTCCACTTT.

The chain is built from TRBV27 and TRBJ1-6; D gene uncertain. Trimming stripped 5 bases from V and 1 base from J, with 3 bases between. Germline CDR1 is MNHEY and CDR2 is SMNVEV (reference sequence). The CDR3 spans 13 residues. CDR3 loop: CASSNSYNSPLHF. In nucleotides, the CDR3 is TGTGCCAGCAGTAATTCCTATAATTCACCCCTCCACTTT.

The CDR3 loop reads CASSVSPIAGESLEQFF. In nucleotides, the CDR3 is TGTGCCAGCAGCGTATCCCCGATAGCGGGAGAATCGCTTGAGCAGTTCTTC. The genes are TRBV9 and TRBJ2-1; 9 nucleotides agree with TRBD2. This CDR3 comprises 17 residues. CDR1 is SGDLS and CDR2 is YYNGEE in the germline V gene. Trimming at V came to 1 base and at J to 9 bases, leaving 14 bases not matched to a gene.

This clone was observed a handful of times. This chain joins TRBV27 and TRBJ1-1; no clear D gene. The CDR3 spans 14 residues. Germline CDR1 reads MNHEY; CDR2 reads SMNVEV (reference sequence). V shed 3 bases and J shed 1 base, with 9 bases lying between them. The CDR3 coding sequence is TGTGCCAGCAGTTTGGGATGGGGGAACACTGAAGCTTTCTTT. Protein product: CASSLGWGNTEAFF.

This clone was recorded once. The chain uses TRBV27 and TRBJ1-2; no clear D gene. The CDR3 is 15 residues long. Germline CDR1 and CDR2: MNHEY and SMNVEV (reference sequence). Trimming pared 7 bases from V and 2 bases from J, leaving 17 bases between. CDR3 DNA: TGTGCCAGCAATCCCCGGGCCTCGAGGAACTATGGCTACACCTTC. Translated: CASNPRASRNYGYTF.

CDR3 in amino acids: CASRDSGTQYF. As DNA, the CDR3 is TGTGCCAGCAGGGACTCGGGTACGCAGTATTTT. J is TRBJ2-3 and V is TRBV2, with a tentative D call TRBD2 (5 bases). CDR3 size: 11 residues. Germline V gives CDR1 SNHLY, CDR2 FYNNEI. V was trimmed by 6 bases and J by 8 bases, leaving 9 bases between them.

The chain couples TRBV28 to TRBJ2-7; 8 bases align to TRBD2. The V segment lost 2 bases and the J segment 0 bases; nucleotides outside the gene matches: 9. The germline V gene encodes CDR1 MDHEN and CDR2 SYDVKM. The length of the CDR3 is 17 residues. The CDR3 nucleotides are TGTGCCAGCAGTTTAATCGCGGGAGGATCCCGCTCCTACGAGCAGTACTTC. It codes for CASSLIAGGSRSYEQYF.

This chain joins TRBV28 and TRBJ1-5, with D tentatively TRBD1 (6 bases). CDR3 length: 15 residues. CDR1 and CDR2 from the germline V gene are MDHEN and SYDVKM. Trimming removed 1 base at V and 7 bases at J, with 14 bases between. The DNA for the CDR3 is TGTGCCAGCAGTTTATCGGGCCCAGGGGTGCAGCCCCAGCATTTT. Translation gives CASSLSGPGVQPQHF.

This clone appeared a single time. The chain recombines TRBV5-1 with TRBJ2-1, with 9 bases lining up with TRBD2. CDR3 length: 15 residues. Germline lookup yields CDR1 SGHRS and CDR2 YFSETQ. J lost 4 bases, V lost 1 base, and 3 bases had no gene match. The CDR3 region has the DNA TGCGCCAGCAGCTTGTCTAGCGGGGCATACAATGAGCAGTTCTTC. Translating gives CASSLSSGAYNEQFF.

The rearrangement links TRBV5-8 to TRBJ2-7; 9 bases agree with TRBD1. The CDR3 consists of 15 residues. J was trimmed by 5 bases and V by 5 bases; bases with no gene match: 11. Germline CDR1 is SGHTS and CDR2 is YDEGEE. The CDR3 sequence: CASSLRDRDVHEQYF. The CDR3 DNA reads TGTGCCAGCAGTCTCCGGGACAGGGACGTCCACGAGCAGTACTTC.

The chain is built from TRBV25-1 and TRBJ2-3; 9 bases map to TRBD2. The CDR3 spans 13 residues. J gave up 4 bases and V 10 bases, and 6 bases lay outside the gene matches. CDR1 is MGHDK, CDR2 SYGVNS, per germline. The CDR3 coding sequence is TGTGCCATTTCTCAGCGGGGGGCAGATACGCAGTATTTT. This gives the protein CAISQRGADTQYF.

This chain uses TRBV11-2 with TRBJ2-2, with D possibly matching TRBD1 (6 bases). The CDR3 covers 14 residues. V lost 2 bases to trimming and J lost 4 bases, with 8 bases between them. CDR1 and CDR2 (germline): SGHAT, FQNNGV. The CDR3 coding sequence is TGTGCCAGCAGCTTAACAGGGACCACCGGGGAGCTGTTTTTT. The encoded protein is CASSLTGTTGELFF.

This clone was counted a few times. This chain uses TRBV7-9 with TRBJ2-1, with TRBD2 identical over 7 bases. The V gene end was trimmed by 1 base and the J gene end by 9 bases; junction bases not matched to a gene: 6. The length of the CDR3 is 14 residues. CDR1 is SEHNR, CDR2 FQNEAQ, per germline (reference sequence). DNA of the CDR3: TGTGCCAGCAGCTTAGGTGCGGGACTACCTGAGCAGTTCTTC. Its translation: CASSLGAGLPEQFF.

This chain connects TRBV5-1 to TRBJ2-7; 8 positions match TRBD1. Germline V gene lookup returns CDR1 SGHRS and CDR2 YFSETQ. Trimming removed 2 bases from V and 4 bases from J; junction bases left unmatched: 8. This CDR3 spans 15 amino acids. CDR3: CASSLIQGAGYEQYF. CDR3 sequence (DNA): TGCGCCAGCAGCTTAATCCAGGGGGCTGGGTACGAGCAGTACTTC. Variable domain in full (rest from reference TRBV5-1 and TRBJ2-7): KAGVTQTPRYLIKTRGQQVTLSCSPISGHRSVSWYQQTPGQGLQFLFEYFSETQRNKGNFPGRFSGRQFSNSRSEMNVSTLELGDSALYLCASSLIQGAGYEQYFGPGTRLTVT.

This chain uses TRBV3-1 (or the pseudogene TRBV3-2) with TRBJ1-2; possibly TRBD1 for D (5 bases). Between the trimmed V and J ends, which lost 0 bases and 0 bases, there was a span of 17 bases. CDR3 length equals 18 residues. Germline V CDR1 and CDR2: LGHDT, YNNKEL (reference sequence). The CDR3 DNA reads TGTGCCAGCAGCCAAGATGTCGGACAAAGTAACCCTAACTATGGCTACACCTTC. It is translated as CASSQDVGQSNPNYGYTF.

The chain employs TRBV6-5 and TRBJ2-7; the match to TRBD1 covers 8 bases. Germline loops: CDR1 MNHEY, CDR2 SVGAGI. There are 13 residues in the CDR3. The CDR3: CTTFRQGLYEQYF. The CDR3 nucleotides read TGTACCACTTTTCGACAGGGGCTTTACGAGCAGTACTTC.

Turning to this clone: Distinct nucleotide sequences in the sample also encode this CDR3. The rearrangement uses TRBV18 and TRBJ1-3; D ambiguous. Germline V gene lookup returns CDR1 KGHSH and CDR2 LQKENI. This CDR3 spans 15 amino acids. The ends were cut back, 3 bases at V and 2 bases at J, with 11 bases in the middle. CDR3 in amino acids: CASSPTDDPGNTIYF. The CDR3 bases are TGTGCCAGCTCACCGACGGACGACCCTGGAAACACCATATATTTT.

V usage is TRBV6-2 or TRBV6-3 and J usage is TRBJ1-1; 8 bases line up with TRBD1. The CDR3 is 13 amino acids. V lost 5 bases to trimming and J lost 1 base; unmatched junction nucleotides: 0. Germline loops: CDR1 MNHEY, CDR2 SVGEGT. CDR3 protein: CASSGQGNTEAFF. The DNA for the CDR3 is TGTGCCAGCAGTGGACAGGGGAACACTGAAGCTTTCTTT.

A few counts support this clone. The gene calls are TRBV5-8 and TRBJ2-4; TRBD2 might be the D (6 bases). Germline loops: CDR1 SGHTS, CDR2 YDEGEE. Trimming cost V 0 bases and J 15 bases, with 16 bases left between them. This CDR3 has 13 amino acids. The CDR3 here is CASSLGEAAHVYF. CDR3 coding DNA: TGTGCCAGCAGCTTGGGGGAGGCGGCACATGTGTACTTC.

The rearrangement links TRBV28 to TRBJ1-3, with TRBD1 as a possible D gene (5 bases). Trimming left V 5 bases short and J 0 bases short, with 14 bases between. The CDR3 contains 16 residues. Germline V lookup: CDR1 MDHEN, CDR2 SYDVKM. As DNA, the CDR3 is TGTGCCAGCAGTCTAACAGGACGTTTCTCTGGAAACACCATATATTTT. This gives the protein CASSLTGRFSGNTIYF. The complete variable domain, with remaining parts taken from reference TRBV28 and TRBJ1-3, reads DVKVTQSSRYLVKRTGEKVFLECVQDMDHENMFWYRQDPGLGLRLIYFSYDVKMKEKGDIPEGYSVSREKKERFSLILESASTNQTSMYLCASSLTGRFSGNTIYFGEGSWLTVV.

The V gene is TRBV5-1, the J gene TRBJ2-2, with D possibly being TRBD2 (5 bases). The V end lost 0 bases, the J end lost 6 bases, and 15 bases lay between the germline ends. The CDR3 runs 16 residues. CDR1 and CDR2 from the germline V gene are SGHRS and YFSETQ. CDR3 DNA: TGCGCCAGCAGCTTGGCAATCGCCGAGGGAGCCGGGGAGCTGTTTTTT. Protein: CASSLAIAEGAGELFF.

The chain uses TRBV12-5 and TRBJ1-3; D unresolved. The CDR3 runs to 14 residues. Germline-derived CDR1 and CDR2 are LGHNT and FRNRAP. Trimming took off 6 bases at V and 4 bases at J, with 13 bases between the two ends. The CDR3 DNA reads TGTGCTAGTGGCCGGGGTTTACGGGGAAACACCATATATTTT. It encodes CASGRGLRGNTIYF. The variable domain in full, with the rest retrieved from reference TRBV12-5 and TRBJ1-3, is DARVTQTPRHKVTEMGQEVTMRCQPILGHNTVFWYRQTMMQGLELLAYFRNRAPLDDSGMPKDRFSAEMPDATLATLKIQPSEPRDSAVYFCASGRGLRGNTIYFGEGSWLTVV.

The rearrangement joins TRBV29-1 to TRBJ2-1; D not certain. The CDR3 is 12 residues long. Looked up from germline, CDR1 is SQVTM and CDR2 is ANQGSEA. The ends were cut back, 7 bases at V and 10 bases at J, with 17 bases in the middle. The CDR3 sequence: CSAGWAAGEQFF. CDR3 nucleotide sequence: TGCAGCGCCGGCTGGGCCGCCGGGGAGCAGTTCTTC.

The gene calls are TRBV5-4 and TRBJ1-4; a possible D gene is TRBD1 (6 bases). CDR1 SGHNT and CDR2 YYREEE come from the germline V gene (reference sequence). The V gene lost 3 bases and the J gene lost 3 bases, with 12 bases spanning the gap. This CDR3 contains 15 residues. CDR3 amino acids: CASSYQEGANEKLFF. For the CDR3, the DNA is TGTGCCAGCAGCTACCAGGAGGGGGCTAATGAAAAACTGTTTTTT.

The DNA of the CDR3 is TGCGCCAGCAGCCAAGTTCACGAGCAGTACTTC. Its protein product is CASSQVHEQYF. The gene calls are TRBV4-1 and TRBJ2-7; D not certain. This CDR3 comprises 11 residues. V shed 1 base and J shed 5 bases, with 3 bases lying between them. CDR1 and CDR2 (germline): MGHRA, YSYEKL.

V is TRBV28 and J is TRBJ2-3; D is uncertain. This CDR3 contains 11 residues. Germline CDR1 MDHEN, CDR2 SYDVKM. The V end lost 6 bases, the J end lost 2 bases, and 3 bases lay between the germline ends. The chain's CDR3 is CASRYTDTQYF. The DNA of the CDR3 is TGTGCCAGCAGATACACAGATACGCAGTATTTT.

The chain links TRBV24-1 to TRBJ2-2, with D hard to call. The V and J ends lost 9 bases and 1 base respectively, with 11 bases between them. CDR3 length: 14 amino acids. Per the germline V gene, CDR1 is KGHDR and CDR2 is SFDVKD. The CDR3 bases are TGTGCCACCTCCCCTGCCCAGAACACCGGGGAGCTGTTTTTT. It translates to CATSPAQNTGELFF.